Below, 32 T cell receptor beta chains from the same sample are listed, as sequenced in a study of Ad26.COV2.S vaccination and SARS-CoV-2 variants. The repertoire was sequenced with immunoSEQ multiplex PCR; TCRdb's copy has only in-frame clones and lacks some. The sample yields some 460,000 clones, 80% to 90% seen once. Treatment denoted: roughly 18 received Ad26.COV2.S at low or high dose, single or two shots; five or six received placebo; per-sample allocation not given. Each sample was drawn 63 days after the first injection (of vaccine or placebo). The specimen comprised peripheral blood, sampled in a trial of Ad26.COV2.S vaccine versus placebo. The receptors derive from a person between 18 and 59 years old who received the Ad26.COV2.S COVID-19 vaccine or a placebo.

CDR3 protein: CASSLVISQTISSYNEQFF. Written as DNA, the CDR3 is TGTGCCAGCAGCTTAGTGATTAGCCAGACAATTAGCTCCTACAATGAGCAGTTCTTC. The gene calls are TRBV7-9 and TRBJ2-1; no reliable D call. The germline gives CDR1 SEHNR, CDR2 FQNEAQ (reference sequence). The CDR3 extends over 19 amino acids. The V end lost 1 base, the J end lost 0 bases, and 19 bases lay between the germline ends.

J is TRBJ1-2 and V is TRBV6-5, with D maybe TRBD1 (5 bases). Germline V gives CDR1 MNHEY, CDR2 SVGAGI. The CDR3 totals 13 residues. V was cut by 6 bases and J by 0 bases, with 8 bases left in between. Here the CDR3 reads CASSLTANYGYTF. CDR3 DNA: TGTGCCAGCAGCCTGACAGCTAACTATGGCTACACCTTC.

This clone occurred a few times. The gene calls are TRBV5-1 and TRBJ1-4, with D possibly TRBD1 on 5 matching bases. The germline V and J ends were trimmed by 4 bases and 10 bases, with 14 bases remaining between them. The CDR3 is 13 amino acids. CDR1 is SGHRS, CDR2 YFSETQ, per germline. CDR3 in amino acids: CASSPGGRGKLFF. CDR3 DNA sequence: TGCGCCAGCAGCCCCGGGGGTAGGGGAAAACTGTTTTTT.

The rearrangement joins TRBV29-1 to TRBJ2-6, with D tentatively TRBD2 (6 bases). This CDR3 spans 15 amino acids. Germline CDR1 is SQVTM and CDR2 is ANQGSEA. The V and J ends lost 4 bases and 0 bases respectively, with 10 bases between them. CDR3 nucleotides: TGCAGCGTTGGGTATAGCGGCTCTGGGGCCAACGTCCTGACTTTC. Translation gives CSVGYSGSGANVLTF.

V and J are TRBV11-3 and TRBJ2-1; 7 nucleotides agree with TRBD2. The CDR3 loop spans 15 amino acids. Germline CDR1 and CDR2: SGHNT and YENEEA. The V and J ends lost 4 bases and 6 bases, in that order; junction bases with no gene match: 9. CDR3 sequence reads: CASSSGDYQLNEQFF. The CDR3 DNA reads as TGTGCCAGCAGCTCGGGGGACTACCAACTCAATGAGCAGTTCTTC. The whole variable domain, filled in from reference TRBV11-3 and TRBJ2-1, reads EAGVVQSPRYKIIEKKQPVAFWCNPISGHNTLYWYLQNLGQGPELLIRYENEEAVDDSQLPKDRFSAERLKGVDSTLKIQPAELGDSAVYLCASSSGDYQLNEQFFGPGTRLTVL.

The rearrangement links TRBV7-8 to TRBJ2-7; 7 bases are shared with TRBD1. The CDR3 loop spans 14 amino acids. The germline gives CDR1 SGHVS, CDR2 FQNEAQ. Losses at the gene ends were 6 bases for V and 4 bases for J; bases not matched to a gene: 9. The CDR3 loop is CASRPAGGQYEQYF. As DNA, the CDR3 is TGTGCCAGCAGACCAGCAGGGGGACAATACGAGCAGTACTTC.

The rearrangement uses TRBV11-2 and TRBJ2-7; D is unclear. Germline lookup yields CDR1 SGHAT and CDR2 FQNNGV. V gave up 1 base and J gave up 2 bases, with 9 bases separating them. The CDR3 sequence is 14 residues long. Written as DNA, the CDR3 is TGTGCCAGCAGCTTAGTAAGACACACCTACGAGCAGTACTTC. Amino acids: CASSLVRHTYEQYF.

The rearrangement joins TRBV4-2 to TRBJ2-1; the D gene is possibly TRBD1 (6 bases). The germline CDR1 and CDR2 sequences are LGHNA and YNFKEQ. Trimming took 0 bases from V and 0 from J, leaving 12 bases between them. This CDR3 has 17 residues. The CDR3 is CASSQDGGLSSYNEQFF. In DNA form, the CDR3 reads TGTGCCAGCAGCCAAGATGGGGGCCTTTCCTCCTACAATGAGCAGTTCTTC.

CDR3 sequence: CASNRQGNTEAFF. DNA of the CDR3: TGTGCCAGCAACAGACAGGGGAACACTGAAGCTTTCTTT. The chain joins TRBV2 to TRBJ1-1; TRBD1 aligns across 7 bases. Germline V gene data show CDR1 as SNHLY and CDR2 as FYNNEI. This CDR3 spans 13 amino acids. V trimming: 7 bases; J trimming: 1 base; junction bases outside the gene matches: 3.

The chain carries TRBV6-5 and TRBJ1-5, with a tentative D call TRBD1 (6 bases). Germline CDR1 is MNHEY and CDR2 is SVGAGI. The CDR3 totals 14 residues. V lost 5 bases and J lost 6, with 14 bases in between. DNA of the CDR3: TGTGCCAGCAGTAAGGGGGGCGTGGGTCAGCCCCAGCATTTT. Amino acids: CASSKGGVGQPQHF.

The J gene is TRBJ1-5, the V gene TRBV19; D is ambiguous. Germline loops: CDR1 LNHDA, CDR2 SQIVND (reference sequence). CDR3 length equals 15 residues. The germline V and J ends were trimmed by 1 base and 3 bases, with 10 bases remaining between them. The CDR3 nucleotides are TGTGCCAGTAGTATAGTTGCAGAGGTCAATCAGCCCCAGCATTTT. Amino acid sequence: CASSIVAEVNQPQHF. The variable domain in full, with the rest retrieved from reference TRBV19 and TRBJ1-5, is DGGITQSPKYLFRKEGQNVTLSCEQNLNHDAMYWYRQDPGQGLRLIYYSQIVNDFQKGDIAEGYSVSREKKESFPLTVTSAQKNPTAFYLCASSIVAEVNQPQHFGDGTRLSIL.

To note about this clone: This specimen includes other DNA sequences encoding the same CDR3. The chain couples TRBV4-1 to TRBJ1-3; D ambiguous. Germline V gene sequence: CDR1 MGHRA, CDR2 YSYEKL. Trimming removed 0 bases at V and 4 bases at J, with 4 bases between. CDR3 length equals 13 residues. CDR3 region: CASSQDLGNTIYF. In nucleotides, the CDR3 is TGCGCCAGCAGCCAAGATTTGGGAAACACCATATATTTT.

CDR3 loop: CASSPDAGGPSYEQYF. CDR3 DNA sequence: TGCGCCAGCAGCCCAGACGCAGGGGGCCCTAGCTACGAGCAGTACTTC. The gene calls are TRBV5-1 and TRBJ2-7, with 8 bases aligning to TRBD1. Trimming at V came to 4 bases and at J to 3 bases, leaving 12 bases not matched to a gene. The CDR3 covers 16 residues. The germline V gene encodes CDR1 SGHRS and CDR2 YFSETQ. Drawing the rest from reference TRBV5-1 and TRBJ2-7, the complete variable domain is KAGVTQTPRYLIKTRGQQVTLSCSPISGHRSVSWYQQTPGQGLQFLFEYFSETQRNKGNFPGRFSGRQFSNSRSEMNVSTLELGDSALYLCASSPDAGGPSYEQYFGPGTRLTVT.

The chain uses TRBV7-9 and TRBJ2-3; 9 nucleotides match TRBD2. Germline CDR1 and CDR2: SEHNR and FQNEAQ (reference sequence). V trimming: 2 bases; J trimming: 4 bases; junction bases outside the gene matches: 7. The CDR3 spans 16 residues. CDR3: CASSLYSSGEPDTQYF. The DNA for the CDR3 is TGTGCCAGCAGCTTATATTCTAGCGGGGAACCAGATACGCAGTATTTT. Filled out from reference TRBV7-9 and TRBJ2-3, the complete variable domain reads DTGVSQNPRHKITKRGQNVTFRCDPISEHNRLYWYRQTLGQGPEFLTYFQNEAQLEKSRLLSDRFSAERPKGSFSTLEIQRTEQGDSAMYLCASSLYSSGEPDTQYFGPGTRLTVL.

The CDR3: CAISDVRNTEAFF. Written as DNA, the CDR3 is TGTGCCATCAGTGACGTGAGGAACACTGAAGCTTTCTTT. The genes are TRBV10-3 and TRBJ1-1; no reliable D call. The CDR3 is made up of 13 amino acids. V lost 3 bases, J lost 1 base, and 6 bases lay in between. Germline CDR1 reads ENHRY; CDR2 reads SYGVKD.

The gene calls are TRBV11-1 and TRBJ1-2, with 8 bases identical to TRBD1. The junction had 4 bases not matched to a gene; V was cut back by 5 bases and J by 8 bases. The CDR3 has 12 residues. CDR1 is SGHAT and CDR2 is FQDESV in the germline V gene (reference sequence). The CDR3 DNA reads as TGTGCCAGCAGCCGCGACAGGGGCGGCTACACCTTC. Translating gives CASSRDRGGYTF.

The gene calls are TRBV7-8 and TRBJ2-7; 8 bases are a match to TRBD2. Germline trimming cut 2 bases from V and 7 bases from J; bases unmatched to any gene: 13. The CDR3 totals 16 residues. The germline V gene has CDR1 SGHVS and CDR2 FQNEAQ. The CDR3 DNA reads TGTGCCAGCAGCTTACAGACGGGGGGGCCACGGGGTGAGCAGTACTTC. Translation gives CASSLQTGGPRGEQYF.

Turning to this clone: Germline and junction disagree at one end, which may indicate a read error. The chain links TRBV6-5 to TRBJ1-3, with D perhaps matching TRBD1 (5 bases). The CDR3 extends over 12 amino acids. Germline-derived CDR1 and CDR2 are MNHEY and SVGAGI. CDR3 residues: CASSRDQGTLIF. The CDR3 DNA follows: TGTGCCAGCAGTCGAGATCAGGGCACTCTAATTTTT.

The chain combines TRBV7-9 with TRBJ1-3, with TRBD1 matching 8 bases. CDR1 and CDR2 from the germline V gene are SEHNR and FQNEAQ (reference sequence). V shed 1 base and J 2 bases; nucleotides not matched to a gene: 1. The CDR3 length is 15 residues. CDR3 in DNA: TGTGCCAGCAGCTTAGTACAGGGGGCTGGAAACACCATATATTTT. Encoded protein: CASSLVQGAGNTIYF.

The chain recombines TRBV6-1 with TRBJ2-4; TRBD2 agrees at 11 bases. V gave up 2 bases and J gave up 0 bases; unmatched junction bases: 3. Germline-derived CDR1 and CDR2 are MNHNS and SASEGT. The CDR3 extends over 17 amino acids. The DNA of the CDR3 is TGTGCCAGCAGTGAAAGTAGCGGGAGGGCAGCCAAAAACATTCAGTACTTC. Protein: CASSESSGRAAKNIQYF.

The chain uses TRBV27 and TRBJ2-7; the D gene is possibly TRBD1 (6 bases). CDR3 length equals 14 residues. Germline CDR1 MNHEY, CDR2 SMNVEV (reference sequence). V was trimmed by 3 bases and J by 0 bases, leaving 9 bases between them. The CDR3 bases are TGTGCCAGCAGTTTTCGACAGGACTCCTACGAGCAGTACTTC. Amino acid sequence: CASSFRQDSYEQYF.

The chain recombines TRBV6-4 with TRBJ1-6; 9 bases agree with TRBD1. The length of the CDR3 is 18 residues. V shed 5 bases and J 5 bases; nucleotides not matched to a gene: 13. From germline, CDR1 is MRHNA and CDR2 SNTAGT. In DNA, the CDR3 is TGTGCCAGCAGTTCTTCCCGGGACAGGGCTACTCATAATTCACCCCTCCACTTT. This sequence encodes CASSSSRDRATHNSPLHF.

V is TRBV18 and J is TRBJ2-7; the match to TRBD2 covers 11 bases. From germline, CDR1 is KGHSH and CDR2 LQKENI. Trimming took 5 bases from V and 2 from J; bases not matched to a gene: 5. This CDR3 comprises 15 residues. CDR3: CASSSTSGSPYEQYF. The CDR3 bases are TGTGCCAGCTCAAGCACTAGCGGGAGTCCCTACGAGCAGTACTTC.

This chain connects TRBV19 to TRBJ1-1, with D maybe TRBD1 (5 bases). The germline CDR1 and CDR2 sequences are LNHDA and SQIVND (reference sequence). This CDR3 region has 14 residues. The ends were cut back, 6 bases at V and 1 base at J, with 12 bases in the middle. In DNA form, the CDR3 reads TGTGCCAGTAGGGGGACTTTGGCGAACACTGAAGCTTTCTTT. It is translated as CASRGTLANTEAFF. Variable domain in full (rest from reference TRBV19 and TRBJ1-1): DGGITQSPKYLFRKEGQNVTLSCEQNLNHDAMYWYRQDPGQGLRLIYYSQIVNDFQKGDIAEGYSVSREKKESFPLTVTSAQKNPTAFYLCASRGTLANTEAFFGQGTRLTVV.

A single count supports this clone. CDR3: CASSPTGGDYGYTF. DNA for the CDR3: TGTGCCAGCAGCCCTACAGGGGGGGATTATGGCTACACCTTC. The rearrangement links TRBV7-3 to TRBJ1-2; 8 nucleotides line up with TRBD1. The trim removed 5 bases at V and 5 bases at J, leaving 7 bases unmatched. This CDR3 comprises 14 residues. Germline loops: CDR1 SGHTA, CDR2 FQGTGA.

This clone appeared a single time. The V call is TRBV7-2, the J call TRBJ1-2; D unresolved. The germline V gene has CDR1 SGHTA and CDR2 FQGNSA. V dropped 2 bases and J dropped 7 bases, with 11 bases sitting between them. The CDR3 consists of 13 residues. The CDR3 DNA reads TGTGCCAGCAGCTTAATGGACTTGGGTGGCTACACCTTC. The encoded protein is CASSLMDLGGYTF.

The chain carries TRBV10-1 and TRBJ1-1, with D possibly TRBD1 on 6 matching bases. This CDR3 spans 13 amino acids. Germline CDR1 WNHNN, CDR2 SYGVQD (reference sequence). The germline V and J ends were trimmed by 6 bases and 7 bases, with 15 bases remaining between them. Here the CDR3 reads CASSERGAGEAFF. The CDR3 bases are TGCGCCAGCAGCGAAAGGGGGGCAGGTGAAGCTTTCTTT.

This clone came up a few times. The chain has TRBV18 and TRBJ2-7; D is possibly TRBD1 (6 bases). The V gene lost 4 bases and the J gene lost 3 bases, with 10 bases spanning the gap. There are 13 residues in the CDR3. The germline CDR1 and CDR2 sequences are KGHSH and LQKENI. The CDR3 here is CASSRQESYEQYF. The CDR3 DNA reads TGTGCCAGCTCACGACAGGAGAGCTACGAGCAGTACTTC. Full variable domain (outside the CDR3, taken from reference TRBV18 and TRBJ2-7): NAGVMQNPRHLVRRRGQEARLRCSPMKGHSHVYWYRQLPEEGLKFMVYLQKENIIDESGMPKERFSAEFPKEGPSILRIQQVVRGDSAAYFCASSRQESYEQYFGPGTRLTVT.

This sequence joins TRBV3-1 (or the pseudogene TRBV3-2) and TRBJ2-7; 8 bases are a match to TRBD1. The CDR3 has 18 amino acids. Germline V CDR1 and CDR2: LGHDT, YNNKEL (reference sequence). V lost 5 bases, J lost 4 bases, and 19 bases stayed unmatched. The CDR3 loop is CASSKAWAYGRGQYEQYF. CDR3 nucleotide sequence: TGTGCCAGCAGCAAAGCCTGGGCTTATGGCAGGGGGCAGTACGAGCAGTACTTC.

The chain recombines TRBV27 with TRBJ1-1, with unresolved D. Germline lookup yields CDR1 MNHEY and CDR2 SMNVEV (reference sequence). Trimming shortened V by 3 bases and J by 0 bases, and 8 bases separated the two germline ends. There are 14 residues in the CDR3. CDR3 residues: CASSLFRLNTEAFF. CDR3 DNA: TGTGCCAGCAGTTTGTTCAGATTGAACACTGAAGCTTTCTTT.

The chain carries TRBV2 and TRBJ2-4; no firm D call. The CDR3 is 12 amino acids. From germline, CDR1 is SNHLY and CDR2 FYNNEI. V lost 8 bases and J lost 6, with 11 bases in between. The CDR3 is CASSYQPNIQYF. The CDR3, as DNA: TGTGCCAGCTCATACCAACCAAACATTCAGTACTTC.

V gene TRBV18 combines with J gene TRBJ2-1, with 10 nucleotides matching TRBD2. J was trimmed by 7 bases and V by 1 base; bases with no gene match: 10. The germline CDR1 and CDR2 sequences are KGHSH and LQKENI. The CDR3 extends over 17 amino acids. The CDR3 sequence is CASSPLAPQREGNEQFF. The CDR3 DNA reads as TGTGCCAGCTCACCACTTGCCCCTCAGCGGGAGGGAAATGAGCAGTTCTTC.